This T cell receptor (beta chain) was identified in a study of PD-L1 blockade in urothelial cancer. Study context: Analyzed time points were 3 weeks (second dose) and 6 weeks after therapy began.

V lost 5 bases to trimming and J lost 4 bases; unmatched junction nucleotides: 16. The CDR3 has 17 residues. Germline lookup yields CDR1 SGDLS and CDR2 YYNGEE. TCRdb's table, derived via immunoSEQ multiplex PCR, lists solely in-frame clones and lacks some. The table lists 35,000 to 45,000 clones, around 80% of them singletons. Urothelial carcinoma, locally advanced or metastatic, affected the patients. Every patient provided from 1 to 8 samples, collected pretreatment and on-treatment. The sequence derives from a man between 60 and 70 years old with urothelial cancer. The starting material was PBMCs, obtained around atezolizumab (anti-PD-L1) treatment. This chain uses TRBV9 with TRBJ2-5; TRBD2 matches 8 bases. DNA for the CDR3: TGTGCCAGCAGAATTCGTAAAGCGGGAGCCGGGGGAGAGACCCAGTACTTC. It encodes CASRIRKAGAGGETQYF.